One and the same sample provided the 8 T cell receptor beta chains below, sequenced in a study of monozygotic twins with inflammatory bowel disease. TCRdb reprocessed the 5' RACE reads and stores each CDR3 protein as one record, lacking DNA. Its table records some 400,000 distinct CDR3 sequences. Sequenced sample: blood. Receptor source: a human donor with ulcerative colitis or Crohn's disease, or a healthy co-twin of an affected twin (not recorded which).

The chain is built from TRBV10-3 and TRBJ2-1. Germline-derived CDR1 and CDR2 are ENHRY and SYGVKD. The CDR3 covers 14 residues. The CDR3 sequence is CAISESIPGNEQFF.

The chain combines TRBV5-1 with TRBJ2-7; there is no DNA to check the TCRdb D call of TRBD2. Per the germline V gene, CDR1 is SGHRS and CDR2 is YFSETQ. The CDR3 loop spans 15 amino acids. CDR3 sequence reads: CASSGRWEPSYEQYF.

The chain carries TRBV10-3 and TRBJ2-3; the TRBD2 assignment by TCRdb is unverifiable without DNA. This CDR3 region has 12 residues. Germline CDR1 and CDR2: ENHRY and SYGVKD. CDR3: CAITEGQDTQYF.

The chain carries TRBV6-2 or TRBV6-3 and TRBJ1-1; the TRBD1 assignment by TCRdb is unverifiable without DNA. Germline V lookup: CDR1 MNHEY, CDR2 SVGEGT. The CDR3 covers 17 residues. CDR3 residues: CASSYDRDRGLNTEAFF.

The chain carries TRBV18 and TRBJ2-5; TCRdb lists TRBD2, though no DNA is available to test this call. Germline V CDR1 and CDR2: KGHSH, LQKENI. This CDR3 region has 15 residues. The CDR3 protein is CASSPRPNGGETQYF.

The CDR3 reads CASTDAGSHSNQPQHF. The V call is TRBV19, the J call TRBJ1-5; TCRdb's assignment of TRBD1 cannot be checked, as there is no DNA. The CDR3 loop spans 16 amino acids. Germline V gives CDR1 LNHDA, CDR2 SQIVND (reference sequence).

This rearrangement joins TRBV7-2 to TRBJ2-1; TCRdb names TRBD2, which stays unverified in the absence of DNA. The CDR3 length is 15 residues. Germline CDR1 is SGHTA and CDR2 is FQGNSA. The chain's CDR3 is CASSLRLAGGNEQFF.

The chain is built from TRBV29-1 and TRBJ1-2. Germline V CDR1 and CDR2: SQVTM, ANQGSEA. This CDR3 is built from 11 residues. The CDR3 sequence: CSAGRDYGYTF.